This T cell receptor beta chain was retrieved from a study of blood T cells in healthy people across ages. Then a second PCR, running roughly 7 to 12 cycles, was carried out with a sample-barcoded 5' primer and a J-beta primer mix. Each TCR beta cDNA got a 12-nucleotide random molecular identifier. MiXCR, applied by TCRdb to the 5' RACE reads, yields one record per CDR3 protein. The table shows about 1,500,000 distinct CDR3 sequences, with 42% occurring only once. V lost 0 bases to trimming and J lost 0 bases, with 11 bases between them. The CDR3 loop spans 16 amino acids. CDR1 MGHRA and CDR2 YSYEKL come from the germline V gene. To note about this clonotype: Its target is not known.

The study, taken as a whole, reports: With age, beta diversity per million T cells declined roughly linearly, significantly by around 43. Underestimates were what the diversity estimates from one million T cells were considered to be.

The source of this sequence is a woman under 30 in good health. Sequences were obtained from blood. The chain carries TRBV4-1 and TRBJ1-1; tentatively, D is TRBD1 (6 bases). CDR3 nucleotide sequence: TGCGCCAGCAGCCAAGAGCTAACAGGGATGAACACTGAAGCTTTCTTT. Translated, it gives CASSQELTGMNTEAFF.